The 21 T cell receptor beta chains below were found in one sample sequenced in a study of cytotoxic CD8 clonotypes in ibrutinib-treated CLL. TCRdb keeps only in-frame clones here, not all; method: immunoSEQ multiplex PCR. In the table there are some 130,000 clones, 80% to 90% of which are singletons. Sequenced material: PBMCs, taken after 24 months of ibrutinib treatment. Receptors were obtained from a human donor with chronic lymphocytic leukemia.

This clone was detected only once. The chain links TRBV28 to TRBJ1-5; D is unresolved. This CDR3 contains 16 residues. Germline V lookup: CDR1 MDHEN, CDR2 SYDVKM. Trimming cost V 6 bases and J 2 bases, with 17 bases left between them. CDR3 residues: CASSTGKVTGNQPQHF. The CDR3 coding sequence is TGTGCCAGCAGCACCGGAAAGGTAACGGGCAATCAGCCCCAGCATTTT. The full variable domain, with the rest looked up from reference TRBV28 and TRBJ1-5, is DVKVTQSSRYLVKRTGEKVFLECVQDMDHENMFWYRQDPGLGLRLIYFSYDVKMKEKGDIPEGYSVSREKKERFSLILESASTNQTSMYLCASSTGKVTGNQPQHFGDGTRLSIL.

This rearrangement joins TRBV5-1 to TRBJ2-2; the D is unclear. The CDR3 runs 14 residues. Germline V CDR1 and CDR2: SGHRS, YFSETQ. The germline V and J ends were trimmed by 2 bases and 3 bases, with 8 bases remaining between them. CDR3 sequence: CASSLDRDTGELFF. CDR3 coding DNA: TGCGCCAGCAGCTTAGACCGTGACACCGGGGAGCTGTTTTTT.

The CDR3 region has the DNA TGTGCCAGCAGCCTCCTAGCGGGCACCGGAGGGGAGACCCAGTACTTC. Protein sequence: CASSLLAGTGGETQYF. The chain has TRBV7-2 and TRBJ2-5; TRBD2 matches at 8 bases. Germline V gene lookup returns CDR1 SGHTA and CDR2 FQGNSA. This CDR3 is 16 amino acids long. With V trimmed by 5 bases and J by 5 bases, 13 bases remained unmatched.

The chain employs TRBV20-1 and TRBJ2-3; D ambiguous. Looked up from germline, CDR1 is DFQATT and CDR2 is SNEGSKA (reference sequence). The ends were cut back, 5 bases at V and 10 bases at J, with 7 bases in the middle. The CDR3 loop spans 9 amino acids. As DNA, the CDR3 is TGCAGTGCTCTCGAGCCGCAGTATTTT. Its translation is CSALEPQYF.

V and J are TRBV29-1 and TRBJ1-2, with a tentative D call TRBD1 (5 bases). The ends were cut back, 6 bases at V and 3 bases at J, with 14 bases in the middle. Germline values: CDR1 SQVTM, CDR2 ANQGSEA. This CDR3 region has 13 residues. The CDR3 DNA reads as TGCAGCGTCCAGGGTGTTTCGGACTATGGCTACACCTTC. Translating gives CSVQGVSDYGYTF.

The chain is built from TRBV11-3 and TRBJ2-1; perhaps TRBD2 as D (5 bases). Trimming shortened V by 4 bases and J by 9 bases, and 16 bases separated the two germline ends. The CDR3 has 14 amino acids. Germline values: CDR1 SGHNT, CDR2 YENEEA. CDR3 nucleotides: TGTGCCAGCAGCTCCGAGGGCAAGCTGCGTGAGCAGTTCTTC. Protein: CASSSEGKLREQFF. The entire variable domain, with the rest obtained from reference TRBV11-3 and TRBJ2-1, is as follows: EAGVVQSPRYKIIEKKQPVAFWCNPISGHNTLYWYLQNLGQGPELLIRYENEEAVDDSQLPKDRFSAERLKGVDSTLKIQPAELGDSAVYLCASSSEGKLREQFFGPGTRLTVL.

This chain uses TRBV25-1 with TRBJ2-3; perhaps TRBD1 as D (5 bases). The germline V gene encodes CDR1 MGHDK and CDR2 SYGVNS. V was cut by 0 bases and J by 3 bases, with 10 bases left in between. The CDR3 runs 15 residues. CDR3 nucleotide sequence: TGTGCCAGCAGTGAATACCCGACAGCGACAGATACGCAGTATTTT. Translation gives CASSEYPTATDTQYF.

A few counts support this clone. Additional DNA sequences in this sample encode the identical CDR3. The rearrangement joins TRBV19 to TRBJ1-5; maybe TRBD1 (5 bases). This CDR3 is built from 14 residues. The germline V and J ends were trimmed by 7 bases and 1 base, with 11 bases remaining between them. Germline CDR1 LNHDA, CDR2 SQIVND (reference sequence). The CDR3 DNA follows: TGTGCCAGTAATCGAGACAGAAGCAATCAGCCCCAGCATTTT. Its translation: CASNRDRSNQPQHF.

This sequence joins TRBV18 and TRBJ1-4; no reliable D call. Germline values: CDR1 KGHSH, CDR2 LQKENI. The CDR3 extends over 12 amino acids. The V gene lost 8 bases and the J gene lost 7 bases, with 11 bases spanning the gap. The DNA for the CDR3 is TGTGCCAGCGGCCCCTGGGGTGAAAAACTGTTTTTT. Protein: CASGPWGEKLFF.

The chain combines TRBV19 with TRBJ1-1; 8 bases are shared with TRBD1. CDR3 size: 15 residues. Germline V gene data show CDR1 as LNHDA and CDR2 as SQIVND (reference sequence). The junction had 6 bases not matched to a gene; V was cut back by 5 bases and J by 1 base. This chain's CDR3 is CASSRTQGENTEAFF. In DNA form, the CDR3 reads TGTGCCAGTAGTCGCACACAGGGGGAGAACACTGAAGCTTTCTTT.

The CDR3 protein is CASSKLQGTNDEKLFF. The DNA of the CDR3 is TGTGCCAGTAGTAAATTACAGGGAACGAACGATGAAAAACTGTTTTTT. The chain carries TRBV19 and TRBJ1-4, with a tentative D call TRBD1 (6 bases). The V gene lost 4 bases and the J gene lost 6 bases, with 18 bases spanning the gap. The CDR3 length is 16 residues. The germline CDR1 and CDR2 sequences are LNHDA and SQIVND (reference sequence). Together with reference TRBV19 and TRBJ1-4, the CDR3 gives the full variable domain: DGGITQSPKYLFRKEGQNVTLSCEQNLNHDAMYWYRQDPGQGLRLIYYSQIVNDFQKGDIAEGYSVSREKKESFPLTVTSAQKNPTAFYLCASSKLQGTNDEKLFFGSGTQLSVL.

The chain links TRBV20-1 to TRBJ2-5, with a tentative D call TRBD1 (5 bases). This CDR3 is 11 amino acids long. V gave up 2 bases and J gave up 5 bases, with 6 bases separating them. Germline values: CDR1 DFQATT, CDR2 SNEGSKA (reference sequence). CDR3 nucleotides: TGCAGTGCTAGAAAGGGGGAGACCCAGTACTTC. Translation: CSARKGETQYF.

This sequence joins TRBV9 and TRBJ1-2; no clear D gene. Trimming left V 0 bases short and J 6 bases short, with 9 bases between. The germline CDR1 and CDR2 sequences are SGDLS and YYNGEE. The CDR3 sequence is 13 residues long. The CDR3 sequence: CASSVESDHGYTF. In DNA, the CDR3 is TGTGCCAGCAGCGTAGAGTCAGATCATGGCTACACCTTC.

DNA of the CDR3: TGTGCCATCAGGGTAGCGGGGGGAACCGGGGAGCTGTTTTTT. Its translation: CAIRVAGGTGELFF. The rearrangement links TRBV10-3 to TRBJ2-2, with 10 bases lining up with TRBD2. The CDR3 contains 14 residues. Germline values: CDR1 ENHRY, CDR2 SYGVKD. J gave up 5 bases and V 6 bases, and 3 bases lay outside the gene matches.

The CDR3 reads CASSLAGNTEAFF. As DNA, the CDR3 is TGCGCCAGCAGCTTGGCCGGGAACACTGAAGCTTTCTTT. This chain connects TRBV5-1 to TRBJ1-1, with D hard to call. Trimming took off 0 bases at V and 1 base at J, with 4 bases between the two ends. Germline values: CDR1 SGHRS, CDR2 YFSETQ. The CDR3 totals 13 residues.

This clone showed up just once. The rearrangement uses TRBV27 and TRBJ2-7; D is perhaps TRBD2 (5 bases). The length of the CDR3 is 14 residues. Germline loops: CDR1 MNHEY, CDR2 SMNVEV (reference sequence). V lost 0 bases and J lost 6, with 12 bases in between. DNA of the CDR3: TGTGCCAGCAGTTTATCGGCGCTAGCTCTCGAGCAGTACTTC. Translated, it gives CASSLSALALEQYF.

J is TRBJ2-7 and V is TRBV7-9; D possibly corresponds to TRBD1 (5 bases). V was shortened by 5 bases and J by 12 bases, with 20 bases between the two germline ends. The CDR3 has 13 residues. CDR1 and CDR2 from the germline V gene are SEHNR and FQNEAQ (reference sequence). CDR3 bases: TGTGCCAGCAGCCCCAGGGTTGGAAGCTTTCCGTACTTC. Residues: CASSPRVGSFPYF.

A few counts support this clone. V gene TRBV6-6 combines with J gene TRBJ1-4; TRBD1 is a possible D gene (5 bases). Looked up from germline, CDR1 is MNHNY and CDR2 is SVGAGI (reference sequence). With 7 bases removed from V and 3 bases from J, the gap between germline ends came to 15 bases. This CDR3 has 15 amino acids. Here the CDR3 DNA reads TGTGCCAGCACAAGTCCCCAAGGGGCTAATGAAAAACTGTTTTTT. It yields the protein CASTSPQGANEKLFF.

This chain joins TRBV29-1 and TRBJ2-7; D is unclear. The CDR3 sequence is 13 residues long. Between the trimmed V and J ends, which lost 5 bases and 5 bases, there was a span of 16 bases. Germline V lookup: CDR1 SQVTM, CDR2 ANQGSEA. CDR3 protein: CSVSRLPPNEQYF. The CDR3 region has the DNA TGCAGCGTTTCCAGGCTTCCACCCAACGAGCAGTACTTC.

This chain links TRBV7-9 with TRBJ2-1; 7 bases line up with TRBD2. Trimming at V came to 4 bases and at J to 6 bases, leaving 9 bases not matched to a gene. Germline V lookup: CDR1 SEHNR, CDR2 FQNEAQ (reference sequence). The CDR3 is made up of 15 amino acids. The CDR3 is CASSSAGTTSNEQFF. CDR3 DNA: TGTGCCAGCAGCTCTGCCGGGACTACCAGCAATGAGCAGTTCTTC.

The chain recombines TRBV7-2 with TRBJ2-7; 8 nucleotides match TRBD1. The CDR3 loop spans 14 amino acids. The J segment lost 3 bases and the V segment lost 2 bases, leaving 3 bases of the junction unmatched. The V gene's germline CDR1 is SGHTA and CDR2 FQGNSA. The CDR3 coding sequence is TGTGCCAGCAGCTTAACAGGGGGGATCTACGAGCAGTACTTC. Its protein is CASSLTGGIYEQYF.